A single T cell receptor (beta chain) is shown here with its context. No antigen is known for it. The data were taken from a study of cytomegalovirus exposure and HLA in healthy donors. Findings of the study overall: High specificity and sensitivity for cytomegalovirus status were reported for the classifier.

Here immunoSEQ multiplex PCR was the method, and the copy in TCRdb shows in-frame clones only, minus some. Altogether around 150,000 clones are present, 85% to 90% being singletons, with the ten largest covering around 10%. Germline CDR1 SEHNR, CDR2 FQNEAQ (reference sequence). V lost 3 bases and J lost 0; bases outside the gene matches: 10. This CDR3 is 18 amino acids long. The chain uses TRBV7-9 and TRBJ2-3; 9 nucleotides line up with TRBD2. Sequencing was done on a sample of PBMCs. The source is a woman between 18 and 29 years old in good health and CMV-seropositive. The CDR3 loop reads CASSLRLAGNASTDTQYF. In nucleotides, the CDR3 is TGTGCCAGCAGCTTGCGTCTAGCGGGAAACGCAAGCACAGATACGCAGTATTTT.